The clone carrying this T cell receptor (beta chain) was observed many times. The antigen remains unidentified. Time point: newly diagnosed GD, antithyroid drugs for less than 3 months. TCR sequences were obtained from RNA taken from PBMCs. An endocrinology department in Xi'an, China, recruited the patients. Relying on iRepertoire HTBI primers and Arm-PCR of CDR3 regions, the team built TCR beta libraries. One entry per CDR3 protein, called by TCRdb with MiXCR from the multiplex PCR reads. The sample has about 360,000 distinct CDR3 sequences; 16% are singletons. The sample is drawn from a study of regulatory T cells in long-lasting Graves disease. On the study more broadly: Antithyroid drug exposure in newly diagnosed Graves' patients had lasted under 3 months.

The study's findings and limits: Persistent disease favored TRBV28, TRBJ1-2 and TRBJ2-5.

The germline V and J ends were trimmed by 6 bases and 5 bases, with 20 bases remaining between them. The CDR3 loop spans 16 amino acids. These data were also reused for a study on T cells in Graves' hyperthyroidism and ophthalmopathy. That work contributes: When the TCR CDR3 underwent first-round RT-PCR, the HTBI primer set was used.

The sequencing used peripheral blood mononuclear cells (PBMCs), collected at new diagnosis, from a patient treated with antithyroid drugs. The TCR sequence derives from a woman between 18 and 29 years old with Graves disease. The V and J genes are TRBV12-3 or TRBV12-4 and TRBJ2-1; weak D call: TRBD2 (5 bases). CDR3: CASSPLPGRRHNEQFF. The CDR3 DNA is TGTGCCAGCAGCCCCTTACCGGGAAGGAGGCACAATGAGCAGTTCTTC.